Listed here are 5 T cell receptor beta chains from one sample, sequenced in a study of blood T cell repertoires in COVID-19. Sequenced by immunoSEQ multiplex PCR; TCRdb stores in-frame clones only, minus some. The table has some 150,000 clones, approximately 85% seen once. Source material: peripheral blood. The receptors here all came from a man between 60 and 70 years old with COVID-19, enrolled during active disease.

V usage is TRBV5-6 and J usage is TRBJ2-1; the D gene is possibly TRBD2 (6 bases). The CDR3 contains 14 residues. Between the trimmed V and J ends, which lost 4 bases and 5 bases, there was a span of 13 bases. Germline loops: CDR1 SGHDT, CDR2 YYEEEE. The CDR3 is CASSTWDFNNEQFF. The DNA for the CDR3 is TGTGCCAGCAGCACCTGGGACTTCAACAATGAGCAGTTCTTC.

This chain connects TRBV30 to TRBJ2-6; 8 bases align to TRBD1. Germline V gene sequence: CDR1 GTSNPN, CDR2 SVGIG (reference sequence). Trimming cost V 0 bases and J 4 bases; bases outside gene matches: 8. The CDR3 is made up of 17 amino acids. CDR3 nucleotides: TGTGCCTGGAGTGTCGGGACAGGCACTCGGGGGGCCAACGTCCTGACTTTC. This encodes CAWSVGTGTRGANVLTF.

The J gene is TRBJ1-1, the V gene TRBV7-8; 10 nucleotides align to TRBD1. This CDR3 comprises 14 residues. Germline-derived CDR1 and CDR2 are SGHVS and FQNEAQ. The V gene end was trimmed by 6 bases and the J gene end by 5 bases; junction bases not matched to a gene: 6. The CDR3 loop reads CASRFGQGGTEAFF. As DNA, the CDR3 is TGTGCCAGCAGATTTGGACAGGGGGGGACTGAAGCTTTCTTT. The variable domain in full, completed from reference TRBV7-8 and TRBJ1-1, reads GAGVSQSPRYKVAKRGQDVALRCDPISGHVSLFWYQQALGQGPEFLTYFQNEAQLDKSGLPSDRFFAERPEGSVSTLKIQRTQQEDSAVYLCASRFGQGGTEAFFGQGTRLTVV.

For the CDR3, the DNA is TGCGCCAGCAGCCAAGATATCGTCCTAGCCGTCGAGCAGTACTTC. Translating it yields CASSQDIVLAVEQYF. V is TRBV4-3 and J is TRBJ2-7, with D possibly matching TRBD2 (5 bases). The CDR3 has 15 amino acids. Germline loops: CDR1 LGHNA, CDR2 YSLEER. V shed 0 bases and J shed 6 bases, with 15 bases lying between them.

The V gene is TRBV5-4, the J gene TRBJ1-1, with D possibly TRBD1 on 5 matching bases. V was trimmed by 0 bases and J by 3 bases, leaving 6 bases between them. In germline, CDR1 is SGHNT, CDR2 YYREEE (reference sequence). The length of the CDR3 is 13 residues. The CDR3 sequence: CASSLVRDTEAFF. The CDR3 coding sequence is TGTGCCAGCAGCTTGGTCAGGGACACTGAAGCTTTCTTT. Based on the CDR3 plus reference TRBV5-4 and TRBJ1-1, the full variable domain is ETGVTQSPTHLIKTRGQQVTLRCSSQSGHNTVSWYQQALGQGPQFIFQYYREEENGRGNFPPRFSGLQFPNYSSELNVNALELDDSALYLCASSLVRDTEAFFGQGTRLTVV.